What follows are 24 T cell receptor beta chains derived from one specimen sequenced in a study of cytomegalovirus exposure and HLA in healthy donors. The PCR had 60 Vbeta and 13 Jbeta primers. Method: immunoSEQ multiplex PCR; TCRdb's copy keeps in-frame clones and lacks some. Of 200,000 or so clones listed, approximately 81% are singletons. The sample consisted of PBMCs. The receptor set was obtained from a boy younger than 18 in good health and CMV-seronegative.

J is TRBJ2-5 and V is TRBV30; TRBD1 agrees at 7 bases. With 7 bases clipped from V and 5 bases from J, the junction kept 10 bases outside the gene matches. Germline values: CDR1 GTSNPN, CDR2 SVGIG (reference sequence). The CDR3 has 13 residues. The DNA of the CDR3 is TGTGCCTCAGACGACAGGGCGAGGGAGACCCAGTACTTC. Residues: CASDDRARETQYF.

CDR3 in amino acids: CASSLTLETQYF. CDR3 DNA: TGCGCCAGCAGCTTAACATTAGAGACCCAGTACTTC. The chain uses TRBV5-1 and TRBJ2-5; D remains unclear. Trimming took off 2 bases at V and 4 bases at J, with 6 bases between the two ends. Germline assignment: CDR1 SGHRS and CDR2 YFSETQ. This CDR3 has 12 residues.

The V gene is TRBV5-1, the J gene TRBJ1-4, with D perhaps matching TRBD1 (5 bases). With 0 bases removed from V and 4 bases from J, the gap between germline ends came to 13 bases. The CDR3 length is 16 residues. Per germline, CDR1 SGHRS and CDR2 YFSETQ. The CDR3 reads CASSLAAGPSNEKLFF. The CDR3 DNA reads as TGCGCCAGCAGCTTGGCCGCGGGACCGAGTAATGAAAAACTGTTTTTT.

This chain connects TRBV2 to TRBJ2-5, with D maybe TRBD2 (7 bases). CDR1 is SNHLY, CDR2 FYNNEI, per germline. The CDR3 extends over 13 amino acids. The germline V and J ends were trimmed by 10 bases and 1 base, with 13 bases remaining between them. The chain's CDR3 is CATKGGAQETQYF. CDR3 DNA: TGTGCCACCAAGGGGGGGGCCCAAGAGACCCAGTACTTC.

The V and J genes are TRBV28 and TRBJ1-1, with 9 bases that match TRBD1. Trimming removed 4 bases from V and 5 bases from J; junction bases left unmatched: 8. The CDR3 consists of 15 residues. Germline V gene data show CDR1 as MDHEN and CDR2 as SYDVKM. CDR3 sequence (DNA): TGTGCCAGCAGTTACTACAGGGGGCCGGGAACTGAAGCTTTCTTT. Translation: CASSYYRGPGTEAFF.

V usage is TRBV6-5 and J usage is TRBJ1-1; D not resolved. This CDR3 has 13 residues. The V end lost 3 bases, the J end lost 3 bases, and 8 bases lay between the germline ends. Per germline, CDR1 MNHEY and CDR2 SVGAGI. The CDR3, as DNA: TGTGCCAGCAGTTATGCTGGGCACACTGAAGCTTTCTTT. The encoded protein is CASSYAGHTEAFF.

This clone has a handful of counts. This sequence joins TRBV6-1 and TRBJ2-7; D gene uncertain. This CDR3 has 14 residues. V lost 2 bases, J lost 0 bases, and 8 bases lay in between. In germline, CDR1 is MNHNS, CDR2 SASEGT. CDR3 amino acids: CASSEPHSSYEQYF. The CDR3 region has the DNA TGTGCCAGCAGTGAACCCCACAGCTCCTACGAGCAGTACTTC.

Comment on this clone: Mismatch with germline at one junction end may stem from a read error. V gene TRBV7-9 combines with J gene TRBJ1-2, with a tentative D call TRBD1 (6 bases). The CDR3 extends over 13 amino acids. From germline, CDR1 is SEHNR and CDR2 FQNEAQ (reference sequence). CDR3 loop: CASSRPAGALVVF. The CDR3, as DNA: TGTGCCAGCAGCCGCCCGGCGGGGGCTTTGGTAGTCTTC.

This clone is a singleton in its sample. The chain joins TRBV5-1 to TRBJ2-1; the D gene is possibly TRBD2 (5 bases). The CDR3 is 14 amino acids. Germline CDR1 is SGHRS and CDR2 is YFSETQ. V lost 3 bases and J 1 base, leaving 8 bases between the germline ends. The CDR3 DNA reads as TGCGCCAGCAGCTGGACTCTTTCCTACAATGAGCAGTTCTTC. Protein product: CASSWTLSYNEQFF.

The CDR3 sequence is CASSLRTESSYNSPLHF. The CDR3 nucleotides read TGTGCCAGCAGCCTACGGACAGAGAGCTCCTATAATTCACCCCTCCACTTT. The chain joins TRBV5-6 to TRBJ1-6, with D possibly matching TRBD1 (6 bases). Trimming left V 4 bases short and J 0 bases short, with 14 bases between. Germline V gives CDR1 SGHDT, CDR2 YYEEEE. This CDR3 is built from 17 residues.

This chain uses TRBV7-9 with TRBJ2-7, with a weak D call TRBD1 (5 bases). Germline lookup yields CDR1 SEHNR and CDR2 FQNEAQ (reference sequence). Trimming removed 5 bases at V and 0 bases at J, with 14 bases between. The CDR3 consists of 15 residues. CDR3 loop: CASSPDSAPSYEQYF. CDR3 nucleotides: TGTGCCAGCAGCCCCGACAGTGCTCCCTCCTACGAGCAGTACTTC.

CDR3 loop: CASSQLLAGGNNEQFF. The CDR3 nucleotides read TGTGCCAGCAGCCAACTACTAGCGGGGGGCAACAATGAGCAGTTCTTC. This sequence joins TRBV11-2 and TRBJ2-1; 12 nucleotides match TRBD2. The CDR3 length is 16 residues. J lost 5 bases, V lost 5 bases, and 7 bases had no gene match. Germline V lookup: CDR1 SGHAT, CDR2 FQNNGV.

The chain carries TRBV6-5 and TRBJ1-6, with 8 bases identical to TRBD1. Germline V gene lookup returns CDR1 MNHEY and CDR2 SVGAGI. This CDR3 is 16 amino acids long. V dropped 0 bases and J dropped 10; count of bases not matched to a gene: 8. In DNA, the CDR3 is TGTGCCAGCAGTTACTCGAAGTGGACAGGGCAATCACCCCTCCACTTT. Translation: CASSYSKWTGQSPLHF.

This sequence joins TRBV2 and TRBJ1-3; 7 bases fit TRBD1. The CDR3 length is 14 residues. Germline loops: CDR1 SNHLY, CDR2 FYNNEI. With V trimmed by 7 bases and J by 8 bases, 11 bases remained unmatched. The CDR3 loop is CASTEGAGGYTIYF. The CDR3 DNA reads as TGTGCCAGCACCGAGGGGGCAGGGGGATACACCATATATTTT.

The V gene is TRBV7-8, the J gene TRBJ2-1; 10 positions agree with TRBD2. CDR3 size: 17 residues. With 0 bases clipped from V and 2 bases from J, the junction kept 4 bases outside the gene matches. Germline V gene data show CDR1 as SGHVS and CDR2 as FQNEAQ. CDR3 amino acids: CASSLALAGATYNEQFF. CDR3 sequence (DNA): TGTGCCAGCAGCTTAGCGCTAGCGGGAGCTACCTACAATGAGCAGTTCTTC.

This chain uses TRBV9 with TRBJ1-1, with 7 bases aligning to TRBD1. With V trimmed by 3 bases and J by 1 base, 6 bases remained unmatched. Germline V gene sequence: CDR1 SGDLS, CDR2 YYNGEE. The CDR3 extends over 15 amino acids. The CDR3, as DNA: TGTGCCAGCAGCGCGAGGGACAGACCGAACACTGAAGCTTTCTTT. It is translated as CASSARDRPNTEAFF.

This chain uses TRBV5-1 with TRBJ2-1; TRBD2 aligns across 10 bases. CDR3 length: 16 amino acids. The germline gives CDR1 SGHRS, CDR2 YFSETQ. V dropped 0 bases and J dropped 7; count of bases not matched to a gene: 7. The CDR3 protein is CASSLALAGGLNEQFF. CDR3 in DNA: TGCGCCAGCAGCTTGGCCTTAGCGGGGGGTCTGAATGAGCAGTTCTTC.

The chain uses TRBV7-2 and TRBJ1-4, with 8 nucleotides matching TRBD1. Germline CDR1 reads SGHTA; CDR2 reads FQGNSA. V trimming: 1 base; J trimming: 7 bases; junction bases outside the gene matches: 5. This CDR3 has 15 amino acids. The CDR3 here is CASSLDTGGREKLFF. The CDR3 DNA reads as TGTGCCAGCAGCTTAGACACAGGGGGTCGTGAAAAACTGTTTTTT.

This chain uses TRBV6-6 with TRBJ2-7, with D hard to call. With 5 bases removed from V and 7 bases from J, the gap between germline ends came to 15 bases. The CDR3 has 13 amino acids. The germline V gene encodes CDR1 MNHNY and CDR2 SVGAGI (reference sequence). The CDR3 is CASSPTFLREQYF. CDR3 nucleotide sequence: TGTGCCAGCAGTCCGACATTCCTCAGGGAGCAGTACTTC.

CDR3 sequence: CASSRDRAQETQYF. Written as DNA, the CDR3 is TGTGCCAGCAGTAGGGACAGGGCCCAAGAGACCCAGTACTTC. The chain carries TRBV6-1 and TRBJ2-5, with 9 nucleotides matching TRBD1. This CDR3 is built from 14 residues. Unmatched junction bases numbered 2, after V lost 5 bases and J lost 1 base. Looked up from germline, CDR1 is MNHNS and CDR2 is SASEGT.

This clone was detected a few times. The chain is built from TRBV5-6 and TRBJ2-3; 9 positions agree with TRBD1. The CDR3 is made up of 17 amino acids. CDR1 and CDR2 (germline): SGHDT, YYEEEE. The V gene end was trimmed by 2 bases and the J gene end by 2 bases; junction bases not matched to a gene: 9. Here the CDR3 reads CASSLHPGQGATDTQYF. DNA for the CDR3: TGTGCCAGCAGCTTACATCCGGGACAGGGAGCCACAGATACGCAGTATTTT.

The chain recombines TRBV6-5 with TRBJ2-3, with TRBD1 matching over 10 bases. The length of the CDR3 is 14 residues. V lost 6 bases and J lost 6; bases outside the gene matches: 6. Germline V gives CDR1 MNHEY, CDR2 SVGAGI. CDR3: CASRGQGYTDTQYF. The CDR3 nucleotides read TGTGCCAGCAGGGGACAGGGGTATACCGATACGCAGTATTTT.

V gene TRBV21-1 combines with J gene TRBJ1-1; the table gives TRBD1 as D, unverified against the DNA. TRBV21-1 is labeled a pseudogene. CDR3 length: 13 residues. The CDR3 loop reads CASTGQGDTEAFF. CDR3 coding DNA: TGTGCCAGCACCGGACAGGGGGACACTGAAGCTTTCTTT.

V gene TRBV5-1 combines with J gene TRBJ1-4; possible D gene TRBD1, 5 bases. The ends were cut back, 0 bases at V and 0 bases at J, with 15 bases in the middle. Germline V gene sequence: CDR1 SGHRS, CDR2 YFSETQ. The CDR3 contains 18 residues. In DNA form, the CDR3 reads TGCGCCAGCAGCTTGGTGTCTCCACTCAGGGCAACTAATGAAAAACTGTTTTTT. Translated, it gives CASSLVSPLRATNEKLFF.